A single sample gave rise to the 17 T cell receptor beta chains below, sequenced in a study of blood T cells in healthy people across ages. A second PCR, run for about 6 to 12 cycles, used a sample-barcoded 5' primer plus a J-beta primer mix. TCRdb analysed the 5' RACE reads with MiXCR anew, one entry per CDR3 protein. The profile shows 1 million or so distinct CDR3 sequences, roughly 24% of them singletons. This sample was also put to use in a study of T cells of mothers and their children.

The sample comprised blood. Receptors were obtained from a girl aged 2-10 years in good health.

The CDR3 loop is CASSSDRASEETQYF. Written as DNA, the CDR3 is TGTGCCAGCAGCTCAGACAGGGCATCGGAAGAGACCCAGTACTTC. The chain links TRBV7-6 to TRBJ2-5, with 7 positions matching TRBD1. The trim removed 4 bases at V and 3 bases at J, leaving 8 bases unmatched. The length of the CDR3 is 15 residues. Germline CDR1 and CDR2: SGHVS and FNYEAQ.

The gene calls are TRBV7-9 and TRBJ1-2; 9 nucleotides align to TRBD1. The trim removed 5 bases at V and 3 bases at J, leaving 4 bases unmatched. CDR1 and CDR2 from the germline V gene are SEHNR and FQNEAQ (reference sequence). This CDR3 comprises 14 residues. CDR3 nucleotide sequence: TGTGCCAGCAGCCGGACAGGGGAGGACTATGGCTACACCTTC. This sequence encodes CASSRTGEDYGYTF.

The V and J genes are TRBV7-2 and TRBJ1-5; the D gene is possibly TRBD1 (6 bases). The CDR3 runs 16 residues. CDR1 SGHTA and CDR2 FQGNSA come from the germline V gene. Trimming stripped 5 bases from V and 6 bases from J, with 20 bases between. This chain's CDR3 is CASSLRVAGAGQPQHF. In nucleotides, the CDR3 is TGTGCCAGCAGCCTAAGGGTAGCGGGGGCAGGTCAGCCCCAGCATTTT.

The rearrangement links TRBV20-1 to TRBJ2-4, with 10 bases fitting TRBD2. The germline CDR1 and CDR2 sequences are DFQATT and SNEGSKA (reference sequence). The CDR3 runs 15 residues. V was pared by 5 bases and J by 3 bases, with 7 bases of the junction left unmatched. The CDR3, as DNA: TGCAGTGCTGGCACTAGCGGGGTGGTCAAAAACATTCAGTACTTC. As protein: CSAGTSGVVKNIQYF.

The chain links TRBV7-9 to TRBJ1-5; D remains ambiguous. This CDR3 is 13 amino acids long. V was trimmed by 4 bases and J by 5 bases, leaving 9 bases between them. Germline V gene lookup returns CDR1 SEHNR and CDR2 FQNEAQ (reference sequence). CDR3 protein: CASSSRPDQPQHF. The CDR3 DNA sequence: TGTGCCAGCAGCTCTAGGCCTGATCAGCCCCAGCATTTT.

This chain links TRBV6-4 with TRBJ2-2, with D maybe TRBD1 (6 bases). Per germline, CDR1 MRHNA and CDR2 SNTAGT. Trimming took 7 bases from V and 0 from J, leaving 9 bases between them. The CDR3 totals 14 residues. The CDR3 protein is CASTGTPNTGELFF. DNA of the CDR3: TGTGCCAGCACCGGGACACCGAACACCGGGGAGCTGTTTTTT.

The table lists this clonotype with many counts. The CDR3 DNA sequence: TGTGCCAGCAGAACAGGGGTTAGCTACGAGCAGTACTTC. Its protein product is CASRTGVSYEQYF. This rearrangement joins TRBV7-9 to TRBJ2-7, with 7 bases aligning to TRBD1. The CDR3 runs 13 residues. Germline CDR1 SEHNR, CDR2 FQNEAQ (reference sequence). Unmatched junction bases numbered 5, after V lost 6 bases and J lost 3 bases. Supplemented by reference TRBV7-9 and TRBJ2-7, the full variable domain reads DTGVSQNPRHKITKRGQNVTFRCDPISEHNRLYWYRQTLGQGPEFLTYFQNEAQLEKSRLLSDRFSAERPKGSFSTLEIQRTEQGDSAMYLCASRTGVSYEQYFGPGTRLTVT.

The CDR3: CASSASQGRTEAFF. CDR3 bases: TGTGCCAGCAGCGCCTCACAGGGGCGGACTGAAGCTTTCTTT. The chain is built from TRBV7-6 and TRBJ1-1; TRBD1 matches 7 bases. The J segment lost 5 bases and the V segment lost 5 bases, leaving 8 bases of the junction unmatched. Germline CDR1 is SGHVS and CDR2 is FNYEAQ. CDR3 length equals 14 residues. The full variable domain, in which reference TRBV7-6 and TRBJ1-1 provide the parts outside the CDR3, is GAGVSQSPRYKVTKRGQDVALRCDPISGHVSLYWYRQALGQGPEFLTYFNYEAQQDKSGLPNDRFSAERPEGSISTLTIQRTEQRDSAMYRCASSASQGRTEAFFGQGTRLTVV.

In its sample, this clonotype was seen a few times. The CDR3 region has the DNA TGTGCCAGTAGCCATACAGGGCTCACTGAAGCTTTCTTT. Translation gives CASSHTGLTEAFF. The rearrangement joins TRBV19 to TRBJ1-1; D might be TRBD1 (6 bases). This CDR3 contains 13 residues. Germline assignment: CDR1 LNHDA and CDR2 SQIVND (reference sequence). Between the trimmed V and J ends, which lost 6 bases and 4 bases, there was a span of 12 bases.

The chain carries TRBV21-1 and TRBJ2-3; the table assigns TRBD1, which was not confirmed against the DNA. TRBV21-1 is a pseudogene locus. CDR3 length equals 16 residues. This chain's CDR3 is CASSKKRQVRTDTQYF. The CDR3 DNA sequence: TGTGCCAGCAGCAAAAAAAGACAGGTTCGCACAGATACGCAGTATTTT.

This clonotype was observed a handful of times. The J gene is TRBJ2-2, the V gene TRBV28, with 12 bases matching TRBD2. This CDR3 is 16 amino acids long. CDR1 MDHEN and CDR2 SYDVKM come from the germline V gene. Unmatched junction bases numbered 4, after V lost 3 bases and J lost 5 bases. CDR3 protein: CASSFPSGRVTGELFF. The CDR3 DNA sequence: TGTGCCAGCAGTTTCCCTAGCGGGAGGGTGACCGGGGAGCTGTTTTTT.

This clonotype was counted between two and nine times. The junction does not match germline at one end; this may be a read error. The chain links TRBV19 to TRBJ1-2; 9 bases line up with TRBD1. Per the germline V gene, CDR1 is LNHDA and CDR2 is SQIVND (reference sequence). The CDR3 totals 16 residues. CDR3 in amino acids: CASSPWDRDRGYGYAF. CDR3 sequence (DNA): TGTGCCAGTAGCCCCTGGGACAGGGACCGGGGCTATGGCTACGCCTTC.

This clonotype was observed a handful of times. The chain couples TRBV4-1 to TRBJ2-2; D is possibly TRBD2 (5 bases). This CDR3 has 17 residues. V was cut by 0 bases and J by 5 bases, with 16 bases left in between. Germline V gives CDR1 MGHRA, CDR2 YSYEKL. CDR3 sequence reads: CASSQDSSVGETGELFF. The CDR3 DNA sequence: TGCGCCAGCAGCCAAGATTCGAGTGTTGGGGAGACCGGGGAGCTGTTTTTT.

In regard to this clonotype: One junction end does not reproduce the germline sequence, and a read error may be involved. The gene calls are TRBV6-5 and TRBJ2-4; D possibly corresponds to TRBD2 (7 bases). Germline-derived CDR1 and CDR2 are MNHEY and SVGAGI. CDR3 size: 14 residues. The CDR3 spells CASSYGGAKNIQHF. The CDR3 nucleotides are TGTGCCAGCAGTTACGGGGGGGCCAAGAACATTCAGCACTTC.

The chain carries TRBV19 and TRBJ2-5, with 10 bases lining up with TRBD1. V dropped 3 bases and J dropped 5; count of bases not matched to a gene: 12. Germline CDR1 is LNHDA and CDR2 is SQIVND (reference sequence). This CDR3 comprises 17 residues. The CDR3 DNA follows: TGTGCCAGTAGTATTGTGACAGGGGGCCCCTTATCTGAGACCCAGTACTTC. The encoded protein is CASSIVTGGPLSETQYF. The full variable domain, in which reference TRBV19 and TRBJ2-5 provide the parts outside the CDR3, is DGGITQSPKYLFRKEGQNVTLSCEQNLNHDAMYWYRQDPGQGLRLIYYSQIVNDFQKGDIAEGYSVSREKKESFPLTVTSAQKNPTAFYLCASSIVTGGPLSETQYFGPGTRLLVL.

The chain's CDR3 is CSARDLGGAEGYTF. The DNA of the CDR3 is TGCAGTGCTAGAGATTTAGGGGGGGCTGAGGGCTACACCTTC. The gene calls are TRBV20-1 and TRBJ1-2, with a weak D call TRBD1 (6 bases). The V gene lost 0 bases and the J gene lost 8 bases, with 16 bases spanning the gap. Germline-derived CDR1 and CDR2 are DFQATT and SNEGSKA (reference sequence). The CDR3 sequence is 14 residues long.

This clonotype was detected a few times. This may stem from a read error, because a much larger clone lies one nucleotide away. The genes are TRBV4-3 and TRBJ2-2; D possibly corresponds to TRBD1 (5 bases). Germline assignment: CDR1 LGHNA and CDR2 YSLEER. The CDR3 spans 16 residues. The V gene lost 1 base and the J gene lost 6 bases, with 15 bases spanning the gap. CDR3 bases: TGCGCCAGCAGCCAAGGGTTGACAGTTGGCGCCGGGGAGCTGTTTTTT. Its protein product is CASSQGLTVGAGELFF.